The 28 T cell receptor beta chains given below trace back to one sample, sequenced in a study of blood T cell repertoires in COVID-19. Profiling relied on immunoSEQ multiplex PCR, and the TCRdb table lists in-frame clones only, not all of them. The data hold 30,000 to 45,000 clones, with 85% to 90% observed a single time. The sample taken for sequencing was peripheral blood. These TCRs come from a man between 70 and 80 years old with acute or convalescent COVID-19.

The genes are TRBV7-2 and TRBJ1-3, with D perhaps TRBD1 (5 bases). The germline V gene encodes CDR1 SGHTA and CDR2 FQGNSA. Trimming shortened V by 0 bases and J by 3 bases, and 9 bases separated the two germline ends. This CDR3 spans 15 amino acids. CDR3 region: CASSLAAGGGNTIYF. In DNA form, the CDR3 reads TGTGCCAGCAGCTTAGCGGCCGGGGGTGGAAACACCATATATTTT.

V and J are TRBV9 and TRBJ2-7; 10 bases are shared with TRBD2. This CDR3 has 14 residues. Germline V CDR1 and CDR2: SGDLS, YYNGEE. Trimming removed 4 bases from V and 7 bases from J; junction bases left unmatched: 8. CDR3 protein: CASSPLAGLAEQYF. CDR3 coding DNA: TGTGCCAGCAGCCCACTAGCGGGATTGGCGGAGCAGTACTTC. The variable domain in full, with the rest retrieved from reference TRBV9 and TRBJ2-7, is DSGVTQTPKHLITATGQRVTLRCSPRSGDLSVYWYQQSLDQGLQFLIQYYNGEERAKGNILERFSAQQFPDLHSELNLSSLELGDSALYFCASSPLAGLAEQYFGPGTRLTVT.

This chain connects TRBV3-1 (or the pseudogene TRBV3-2) to TRBJ2-1; 11 nucleotides line up with TRBD2. Germline V gene sequence: CDR1 LGHDT, CDR2 YNNKEL (reference sequence). V shed 5 bases and J 0 bases; nucleotides not matched to a gene: 3. The length of the CDR3 is 16 residues. In nucleotides, the CDR3 is TGTGCCAGCAGCTCTAGCGGGAGGAGCTCCTACAATGAGCAGTTCTTC. Residues: CASSSSGRSSYNEQFF.

The V and J genes are TRBV27 and TRBJ2-7; 10 bases fit TRBD1. Germline CDR1 is MNHEY and CDR2 is SMNVEV (reference sequence). With 5 bases clipped from V and 5 bases from J, the junction kept 9 bases outside the gene matches. This CDR3 is built from 15 residues. CDR3 nucleotide sequence: TGTGCCAGCAGTAAGAGGACAGGGGGTCGGGACGAGCAGTACTTC. This gives the protein CASSKRTGGRDEQYF.

In its sample, this clone was seen once. This chain links TRBV5-1 with TRBJ1-4, with D perhaps matching TRBD1 (6 bases). CDR1 is SGHRS, CDR2 YFSETQ, per germline. Trimming took off 0 bases at V and 8 bases at J, with 11 bases between the two ends. The CDR3 has 14 residues. The CDR3 DNA reads TGCGCCAGCAGCTTGGAACCTCAGGGGGAAAAACTGTTTTTT. It translates to CASSLEPQGEKLFF.

This clone was found a few times. V gene TRBV10-1 combines with J gene TRBJ2-7; 8 positions match TRBD1. The CDR3 length is 15 residues. V lost 8 bases, J lost 5 bases, and 14 bases stayed unmatched. From germline, CDR1 is WNHNN and CDR2 SYGVQD (reference sequence). The CDR3 loop is CASDTRDRSIHEQYF. In nucleotides, the CDR3 is TGCGCCAGCGATACTAGGGACAGGTCCATCCACGAGCAGTACTTC.

The CDR3 loop is CASSIDRGGDEQYF. The CDR3, as DNA: TGTGCCAGTAGTATAGACAGGGGTGGCGACGAGCAGTACTTC. The rearrangement joins TRBV19 to TRBJ2-7; TRBD1 might be the D (6 bases). Trimming removed 0 bases at V and 5 bases at J, with 11 bases between. The CDR3 length is 14 residues. Germline CDR1 reads LNHDA; CDR2 reads SQIVND (reference sequence).

The chain carries TRBV7-3 and TRBJ1-1; D possibly corresponds to TRBD1 (5 bases). CDR1 and CDR2 (germline): SGHTA, FQGTGA. The CDR3 has 13 residues. Trimming took off 10 bases at V and 3 bases at J, with 15 bases between the two ends. CDR3 loop: CATKQDPYTEAFF. In DNA, the CDR3 is TGTGCCACCAAACAGGACCCATACACTGAAGCTTTCTTT.

V is TRBV7-9 and J is TRBJ2-7; possibly TRBD2 for D (5 bases). The CDR3 has 14 residues. V was cut by 0 bases and J by 3 bases, with 9 bases left in between. Per the germline V gene, CDR1 is SEHNR and CDR2 is FQNEAQ (reference sequence). The CDR3 DNA follows: TGTGCCAGCAGCTTAGCGGCGGGTTACTACGAGCAGTACTTC. It is translated as CASSLAAGYYEQYF.

The gene calls are TRBV6-1 and TRBJ2-3, with 11 bases lining up with TRBD2. From germline, CDR1 is MNHNS and CDR2 SASEGT. V lost 4 bases and J lost 2; bases outside the gene matches: 8. The length of the CDR3 is 17 residues. In nucleotides, the CDR3 is TGTGCCAGCAGTGGGGGGGGGACTAGCGGCCACACAGATACGCAGTATTTT. Protein: CASSGGGTSGHTDTQYF.

This chain joins TRBV6-4 and TRBJ2-7, with D uncertain. V gave up 6 bases and J gave up 5 bases, with 8 bases separating them. Germline CDR1 reads MRHNA; CDR2 reads SNTAGT. CDR3 size: 11 residues. In nucleotides, the CDR3 is TGTGCCAGCAGCTTCCCCGACGAGCAGTACTTC. Protein: CASSFPDEQYF.

In this sample, this clone turned up a few times. The V and J genes are TRBV5-8 and TRBJ2-5; 7 bases fit TRBD2. V trimming: 4 bases; J trimming: 7 bases; junction bases outside the gene matches: 22. Looked up from germline, CDR1 is SGHTS and CDR2 is YDEGEE. The CDR3 runs 18 residues. The CDR3 reads CASSPPIGGLITWGTQYF. The CDR3 DNA reads TGTGCCAGCAGCCCACCGATCGGGGGGTTGATCACTTGGGGGACCCAGTACTTC.

This clone occurred a few times. This chain joins TRBV20-1 and TRBJ2-3, with 12 bases aligning to TRBD2. The V and J ends lost 3 bases and 0 bases, in that order; junction bases with no gene match: 7. The CDR3 is 17 amino acids. The germline V gene has CDR1 DFQATT and CDR2 SNEGSKA (reference sequence). The CDR3 loop is CSASSEGLAGSTDTQYF. Here the CDR3 DNA reads TGCAGTGCTAGTTCCGAGGGACTAGCGGGTAGCACAGATACGCAGTATTTT.

The J gene is TRBJ2-4, the V gene TRBV5-1; D possibly corresponds to TRBD1 (6 bases). The V end was cut by 1 base, the J end by 6 bases, with 14 bases between. The CDR3 sequence is 15 residues long. The germline V gene encodes CDR1 SGHRS and CDR2 YFSETQ. The CDR3 protein is CASSLFPGAGNIQYF. As DNA, the CDR3 is TGCGCCAGCAGCTTGTTCCCAGGGGCGGGAAACATTCAGTACTTC.

The J gene is TRBJ2-1, the V gene TRBV10-3; the match to TRBD2 covers 13 bases. The length of the CDR3 is 16 residues. Germline V CDR1 and CDR2: ENHRY, SYGVKD. V lost 6 bases, J lost 7 bases, and 9 bases stayed unmatched. This CDR3 is CAISDWTSGSLNEQFF. CDR3 DNA sequence: TGTGCCATCAGCGATTGGACTAGCGGGAGTCTGAATGAGCAGTTCTTC.

This chain joins TRBV11-2 and TRBJ2-7, with 14 bases identical to TRBD2. The CDR3 runs 16 residues. The V gene end was trimmed by 5 bases and the J gene end by 2 bases; junction bases not matched to a gene: 5. Germline-derived CDR1 and CDR2 are SGHAT and FQNNGV. The CDR3 reads CASSPGTSGSPYEQYF. The CDR3 DNA reads TGTGCCAGCAGCCCTGGGACTAGCGGGAGTCCCTACGAGCAGTACTTC.

This chain connects TRBV7-2 to TRBJ1-5; D gene uncertain. Trimming left V 1 base short and J 1 base short, with 5 bases between. Germline V gene lookup returns CDR1 SGHTA and CDR2 FQGNSA. The length of the CDR3 is 14 residues. CDR3: CASSLGRSNQPQHF. The CDR3 nucleotides read TGTGCCAGCAGCTTAGGTCGGAGCAATCAGCCCCAGCATTTT.

This clone was detected once. The V and J genes are TRBV24-1 and TRBJ2-1; perhaps TRBD2 as D (5 bases). The CDR3 has 18 residues. The germline CDR1 and CDR2 sequences are KGHDR and SFDVKD. V was cut by 3 bases and J by 5 bases, with 22 bases left in between. This CDR3 reads CATSDPSVGKPDNNEQFF. Here the CDR3 DNA reads TGTGCCACCAGTGATCCATCGGTCGGGAAGCCGGATAACAATGAGCAGTTCTTC.

V is TRBV28 and J is TRBJ1-2; TRBD1 agrees at 8 bases. This CDR3 has 14 amino acids. V was pared by 6 bases and J by 3 bases, with 6 bases of the junction left unmatched. Germline CDR1 and CDR2: MDHEN and SYDVKM. The CDR3 bases are TGTGCCAGCAGAATATCAGGGGGCTACTATGGCTACACCTTC. As protein: CASRISGGYYGYTF.

The CDR3 DNA reads TGTGCCATCAGTCTAGCGGGAGGGCCCGTCTCTGGGGCCAACGTCCTGACTTTC. The encoded protein is CAISLAGGPVSGANVLTF. The chain links TRBV10-3 to TRBJ2-6; 12 bases are a match to TRBD2. This CDR3 is built from 18 residues. Germline-derived CDR1 and CDR2 are ENHRY and SYGVKD. Losses at the gene ends were 5 bases for V and 0 bases for J; bases not matched to a gene: 5.

This clone was counted only a few times. This chain uses TRBV7-2 with TRBJ2-7; TRBD1 might be the D (5 bases). Germline loops: CDR1 SGHTA, CDR2 FQGNSA. The CDR3 runs 15 residues. Trimming pared 6 bases from V and 4 bases from J, leaving 19 bases between. This chain's CDR3 is CASSIGPGSGYEQYF. The CDR3 DNA reads TGTGCCAGCAGTATAGGGCCAGGGTCGGGTTACGAGCAGTACTTC. The entire variable domain, with the rest obtained from reference TRBV7-2 and TRBJ2-7, is as follows: GAGVSQSPSNKVTEKGKDVELRCDPISGHTALYWYRQSLGQGLEFLIYFQGNSAPDKSGLPSDRFSAERTGGSVSTLTIQRTQQEDSAVYLCASSIGPGSGYEQYFGPGTRLTVT.

The chain has TRBV24-1 and TRBJ2-2; D uncertain. Looked up from germline, CDR1 is KGHDR and CDR2 is SFDVKD. The CDR3 contains 14 residues. The germline V and J ends were trimmed by 4 bases and 6 bases, with 11 bases remaining between them. The CDR3 here is CATSDNTVAGELFF. The CDR3 DNA is TGTGCCACCAGTGACAATACGGTGGCCGGGGAGCTGTTTTTT.

The genes are TRBV18 and TRBJ2-1; perhaps TRBD1 as D (6 bases). The CDR3 spans 14 residues. Germline CDR1 KGHSH, CDR2 LQKENI. Trimming took off 1 base at V and 9 bases at J, with 13 bases between the two ends. The CDR3 reads CASSPRQEGSEQFF. The CDR3 region has the DNA TGTGCCAGCTCACCACGACAGGAAGGGAGTGAGCAGTTCTTC.

V gene TRBV6-5 combines with J gene TRBJ1-6; D remains ambiguous. The germline gives CDR1 MNHEY, CDR2 SVGAGI. The CDR3 has 14 amino acids. V was clipped by 6 bases and J by 11 bases, with 17 bases between them. The CDR3 is CASRRTGGGPPLHF. The DNA of the CDR3 is TGTGCCAGCAGGCGTACCGGAGGAGGGCCACCCCTCCACTTT.

J is TRBJ2-7 and V is TRBV9, with a weak D call TRBD1 (5 bases). The CDR3 covers 13 residues. V lost 3 bases and J 6 bases, leaving 13 bases between the germline ends. The germline V gene has CDR1 SGDLS and CDR2 YYNGEE. In DNA form, the CDR3 reads TGTGCCAGCAGCGCCGACAGAGCTGGCGAGCAGTACTTC. Translating it yields CASSADRAGEQYF.

This clone was detected only once. The V and J genes are TRBV18 and TRBJ2-1; TRBD2 agrees at 12 bases. The CDR3 is 17 residues long. Germline values: CDR1 KGHSH, CDR2 LQKENI. V lost 0 bases, J lost 5 bases, and 5 bases stayed unmatched. Here the CDR3 reads CASSPPLAGGPNNEQFF. The CDR3 nucleotides are TGTGCCAGCTCACCACCCCTAGCGGGAGGGCCCAACAATGAGCAGTTCTTC.

This clone was seen more than once but under ten times. The chain employs TRBV4-3 and TRBJ1-1; D is unclear. The ends were cut back, 8 bases at V and 0 bases at J, with 10 bases in the middle. The CDR3 extends over 13 amino acids. Per the germline V gene, CDR1 is LGHNA and CDR2 is YSLEER. CDR3 residues: CASRGELNTEAFF. DNA of the CDR3: TGCGCCAGCCGGGGAGAGTTGAACACTGAAGCTTTCTTT.

The chain has TRBV6-5 and TRBJ1-4, with 10 nucleotides matching TRBD1. The CDR3 sequence is 14 residues long. CDR1 and CDR2 from the germline V gene are MNHEY and SVGAGI. The J segment lost 7 bases and the V segment lost 6 bases, leaving 5 bases of the junction unmatched. CDR3 in DNA: TGTGCCAGCAGACGACAGGGGGCGCGTGAAAAACTGTTTTTT. Protein sequence: CASRRQGAREKLFF.